This TCR beta chain was sequenced during a study of monozygotic twins with inflammatory bowel disease. Study-level results: Different T cell subtypes could not be distinguished. Concordant and discordant twins showed no difference in repertoire similarity, possibly from limited power.

Remarks on this clonotype: The antigen is undetermined.

The CDR3 is 14 residues long. Germline loops: CDR1 SGHTA, CDR2 FQGNSA. Each UMI harboured a 6-nucleotide sample barcode and was appended via template switching. TCRdb re-called the 5' RACE reads and shows each CDR3 protein once, DNA omitted. Recorded for this sample: about 300,000 distinct CDR3 sequences. Whole blood without T cell sorting served as the source of isolated total RNA. The sequenced sample was blood. The chain combines TRBV7-2 with TRBJ2-7; no DNA is available, so the TRBD1 call from TCRdb remains unchecked. This TCR came from a human donor with ulcerative colitis or Crohn's disease, or a healthy co-twin of an affected twin (not recorded which). The CDR3 protein is CASTPTGTLYEQYF.